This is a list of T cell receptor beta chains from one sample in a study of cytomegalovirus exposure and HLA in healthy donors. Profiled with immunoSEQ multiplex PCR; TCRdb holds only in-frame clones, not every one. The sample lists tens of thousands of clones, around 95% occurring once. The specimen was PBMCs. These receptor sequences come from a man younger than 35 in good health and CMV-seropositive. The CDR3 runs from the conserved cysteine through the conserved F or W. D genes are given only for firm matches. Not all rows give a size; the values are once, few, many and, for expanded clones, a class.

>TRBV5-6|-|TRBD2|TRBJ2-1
TGTGCCAGCAGCGGGACTAGCGGGAGAACTGAGCAGTTCTTC
CASSGTSGRTEQFF
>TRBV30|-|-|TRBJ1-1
TGTGCCTGGAGTGTACAGGTGAACACTGAAGCTTTCTTT
CAWSVQVNTEAFF
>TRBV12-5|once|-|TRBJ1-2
TGTGCTAGTGGTACGGACCCGGACAGCTACTATGGCTACACCTTC
CASGTDPDSYYGYTF
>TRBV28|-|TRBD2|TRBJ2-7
TGTGCCAGCAGTGGCGGGGGGCTAGCGGGGACCTACGAGCAGTACTTC
CASSGGGLAGTYEQYF
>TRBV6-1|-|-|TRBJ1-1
TGTGCCAGCAGGGGGGGACCGAACACTGAAGCTTTCTTT
CASRGGPNTEAFF
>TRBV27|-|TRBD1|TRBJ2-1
TGTGCCAGGACAGGGGTTGGGCACAATGAGCAGTTCTTC
CARTGVGHNEQFF
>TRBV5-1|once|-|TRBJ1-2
TGCGCCAGCAGCTTCGACAGTTCCTATGGCTACACCTTC
CASSFDSSYGYTF
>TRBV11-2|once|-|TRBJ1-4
TGTGCCAGCGCACCCGGGCGGGATGAAAAACTGTTTTTT
CASAPGRDEKLFF
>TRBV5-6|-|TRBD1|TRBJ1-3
TGTGCCAGCAGCGGGACAGACTCTGGAAACACCATATATTTT
CASSGTDSGNTIYF
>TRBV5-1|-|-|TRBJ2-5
TGCGCCAGCAGCTTGTCAGGGTCCGACGAGACCCAGTACTTC
CASSLSGSDETQYF
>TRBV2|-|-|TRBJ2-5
TGTGCCAGCATCCAACTAGCTTATGAGACCCAGTACTTC
CASIQLAYETQYF
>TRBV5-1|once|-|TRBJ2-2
TGCGCCAGCAGCGTAAACAGGGTAATTTTGACCGGGGAGCTGTTTTTT
CASSVNRVILTGELFF
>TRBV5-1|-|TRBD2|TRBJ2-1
TGCGCCAGCAGCTATCTAGCGGGAGGGGGTAATGAGCAGTTCTTC
CASSYLAGGGNEQFF
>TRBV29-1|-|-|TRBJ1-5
TGCAGCGTTGGTTTGGGGGCAAGCAATCAGCCCCAGCATTTT
CSVGLGASNQPQHF
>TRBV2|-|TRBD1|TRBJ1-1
TGTGCCAGCATCGGACAGGGGGCACGGACTGAAGCTTTCTTT
CASIGQGARTEAFF
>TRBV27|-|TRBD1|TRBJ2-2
TGTGCCAGCAGTTTAGGGACAGGGCGGCGGGAGCTGTTTTTT
CASSLGTGRRELFF
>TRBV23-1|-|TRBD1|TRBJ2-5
TGCGCCAGCAGTCAATCGACAGGGCGAATAGGAGAGACCCAGTACTTC
CASSQSTGRIGETQYF
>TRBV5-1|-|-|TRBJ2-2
TGCGCCAGCAGCTTGGACATCAACACCGGGGAGCTGTTTTTT
CASSLDINTGELFF
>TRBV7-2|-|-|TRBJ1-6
TGTGCCAGCACCCAACACGGGGGGGGCCTCAGTGTTTCACCCCTCCACTTT
CASTQHGGGLSVSPLHF
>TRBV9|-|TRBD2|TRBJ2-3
TGTGCCAGCAGCCCCGACCTTGCGGGGGAACTTGATACGCAGTATTTT
CASSPDLAGELDTQYF
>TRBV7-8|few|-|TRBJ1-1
TGTGCCAGCAGCTTAGCCGGCAGGATCCCCTTTGAAGCTTTCTTT
CASSLAGRIPFEAFF
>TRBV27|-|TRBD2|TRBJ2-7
TGTGCCAGCAGTCCCGAACAGCGGGACTCCTACGAGCAGTACTTC
CASSPEQRDSYEQYF
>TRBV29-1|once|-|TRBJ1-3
TGCAGCGTTGCAGAACAGTCCTCTGGAAACACCATATATTTT
CSVAEQSSGNTIYF
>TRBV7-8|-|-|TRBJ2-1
TGTGCCAGCACAGACCCCTGGCGGAGACCCAACAATGAGCAGTTCTTC
CASTDPWRRPNNEQFF
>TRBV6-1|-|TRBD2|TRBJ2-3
TGTGCCAGCAGTGAAATCGGGGGGTCGGGAGATACGCAGTATTTT
CASSEIGGSGDTQYF
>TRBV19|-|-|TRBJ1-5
TGTGCCAGCAAGGGCAGGGCGAGCAATCAGCCCCAGCATTTT
CASKGRASNQPQHF
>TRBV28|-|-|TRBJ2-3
TGTGCCAGCAGTTTTTTGGCGGTCACAGATACGCAGTATTTT
CASSFLAVTDTQYF
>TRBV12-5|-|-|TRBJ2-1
TGTGCTAGTGGTTTGGGGTCAGGCTTCTACAATGAGCAGTTCTTC
CASGLGSGFYNEQFF
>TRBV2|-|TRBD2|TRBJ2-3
TGTGCCAGCAGTGAAAGGGTTCCTAGCGGGAGATCGAGCACAGATACGCAGTATTTT
CASSERVPSGRSSTDTQYF
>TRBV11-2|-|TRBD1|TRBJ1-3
TGTGCCAGCAGCTTAGTCCCAGGGACAGGGGCTGGAAACACCATATATTTT
CASSLVPGTGAGNTIYF
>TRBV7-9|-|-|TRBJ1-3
TGTGCCAGCAGTACACAGGGACACTCTGGAAACACCATATATTTT
CASSTQGHSGNTIYF
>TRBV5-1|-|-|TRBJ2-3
TGCGCCAGCAGCTCGCTAGGGGGACTAACAAGAACTAGCACAGATACGCAGTATTTT
CASSSLGGLTRTSTDTQYF
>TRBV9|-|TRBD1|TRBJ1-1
TGTGCCAGCAGCGTAGCGGCAGGGGGTGCTGAAGCTTTCTTT
CASSVAAGGAEAFF
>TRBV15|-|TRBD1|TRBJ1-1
TGTGCCACCAGCAGAGCCGGGACAGGCAAGCGCACTGAAGCTTTCTTT
CATSRAGTGKRTEAFF
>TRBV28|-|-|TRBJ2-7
TGTGCCAGCAGTTTAGGACAGAGGCCCCGTTCCTACGAGCAGTACTTC
CASSLGQRPRSYEQYF
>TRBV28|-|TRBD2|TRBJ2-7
TGTGCCAGCCGGACTAGCGGAGGGGGCTACGAGCAGTACTTC
CASRTSGGGYEQYF
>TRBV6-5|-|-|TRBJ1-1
TGTGCCAGCACCAGGACAGTGAACACTGAAGCTTTCTTT
CASTRTVNTEAFF
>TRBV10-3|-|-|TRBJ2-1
TGTGCCATCAGTGAGTCTGGCTCAAAAAATGAGCAGTTCTTC
CAISESGSKNEQFF
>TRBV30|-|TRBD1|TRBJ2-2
TGTGCCTGGACCACAGGGGGTACGAACACCGGGGAGCTGTTTTTT
CAWTTGGTNTGELFF
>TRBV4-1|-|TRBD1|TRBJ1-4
TGCGCCAGCAGCCAGGGGACAGGGGGTAATGAAAAACTGTTTTTT
CASSQGTGGNEKLFF
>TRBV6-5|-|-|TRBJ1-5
TGTGCCAGCAGCTCAGGGGTTGGGGATCAGCCCCAGCATTTT
CASSSGVGDQPQHF
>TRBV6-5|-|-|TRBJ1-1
TGTGCCAGCAGGACCCGAGAGGGTGGGGACACTGAAGCTTTCTTT
CASRTREGGDTEAFF
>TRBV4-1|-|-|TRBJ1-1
TGCGCCAGCAGTCGGGGGGGAGACACTGAAGCTTTCTTT
CASSRGGDTEAFF
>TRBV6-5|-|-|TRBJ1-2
TGTGCCAGCAGTTACTCCGGCGGCACCTATAACTATGGCTACACCTTC
CASSYSGGTYNYGYTF
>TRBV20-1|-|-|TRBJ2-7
TGCAGTGCTACTGGGCCCTACGAGCAGTACTTC
CSATGPYEQYF
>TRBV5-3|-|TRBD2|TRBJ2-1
TGTGCCAGAAGCCCATTTGGTAGCGGGTTCCTTTACAATGAGCAGTTCTTC
CARSPFGSGFLYNEQFF
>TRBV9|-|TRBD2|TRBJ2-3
TGTGCCAGCAGCGCAAGCGGGAGGGCCCAGGGGGATACGCAGTATTTT
CASSASGRAQGDTQYF
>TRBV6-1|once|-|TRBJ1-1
TGTGCCAGCAGTGAAGCGCGTCGGTCAACAACTATTTTGAACACTGAAGCTTTCTTT
CASSEARRSTTILNTEAFF
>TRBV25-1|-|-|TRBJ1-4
TGTGCCAGCAGTTCTGTACCGCAGGGTACTAATGAAAAACTGTTTTTT
CASSSVPQGTNEKLFF
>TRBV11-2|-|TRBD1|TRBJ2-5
TGTGCCAGCAGCCCACAGGGGGTTGCGGGAGAGACCCAGTACTTC
CASSPQGVAGETQYF
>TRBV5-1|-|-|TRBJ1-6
TGCGCCAGCAGCCTAGGGACACCAGATTCACCCCTCCACTTT
CASSLGTPDSPLHF
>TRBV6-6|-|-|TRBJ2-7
TGTGCCAGCAGTTACGCAGGACTTGCCAACTACGAGCAGTACTTC
CASSYAGLANYEQYF
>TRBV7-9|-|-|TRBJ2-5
TGTGCCAGCAGCTCCTTCCAAGAGACCCAGTACTTC
CASSSFQETQYF